The 4 T cell receptor beta chains below were found in one sample sequenced in a study of cytomegalovirus exposure and HLA in healthy donors. Researchers ran the PCR with 60 Vbeta and 13 Jbeta primers. Produced via immunoSEQ multiplex PCR; TCRdb's table is partial and in-frame only. The sample table sets out 21,000 or so clones. Sequences were obtained from PBMCs. These receptors were collected from a man in his sixties in good health and CMV-seropositive.

The chain combines TRBV19 with TRBJ1-2; a weak D match, TRBD1 (5 bases). The CDR3 has 14 residues. V lost 6 bases and J 8 bases, leaving 19 bases between the germline ends. Germline CDR1 reads LNHDA; CDR2 reads SQIVND (reference sequence). CDR3 amino acids: CASSPWGERNGYTF. DNA of the CDR3: TGTGCCAGTAGCCCGTGGGGGGAGCGAAACGGCTACACCTTC.

The chain has TRBV6-5 and TRBJ1-1, with D unresolved. CDR1 is MNHEY and CDR2 is SVGAGI in the germline V gene. The CDR3 is 14 residues long. The V end was cut by 6 bases, the J end by 0 bases, with 11 bases between. CDR3 DNA sequence: TGTGCCAGCAGGACACAGCTAATGAACACTGAAGCTTTCTTT. Its protein product is CASRTQLMNTEAFF.

In DNA, the CDR3 is TGTGCCACCCTTGCAGGGATGGAAGCAGGTCAGCCCCAGCATTTT. This codes for CATLAGMEAGQPQHF. The chain links TRBV6-4 to TRBJ1-5; the D gene is possibly TRBD1 (5 bases). The CDR3 has 15 residues. Trimming left V 10 bases short and J 6 bases short, with 22 bases between. CDR1 MRHNA and CDR2 SNTAGT come from the germline V gene.

This sequence joins TRBV6-5 and TRBJ2-7; 11 nucleotides align to TRBD1. CDR1 and CDR2 (germline): MNHEY, SVGAGI. The CDR3 spans 16 residues. V shed 2 bases and J 0 bases; nucleotides not matched to a gene: 3. The CDR3 DNA follows: TGTGCCAGCAGTTACCCGGGACAGGGGGACTCCTACGAGCAGTACTTC. Protein: CASSYPGQGDSYEQYF.